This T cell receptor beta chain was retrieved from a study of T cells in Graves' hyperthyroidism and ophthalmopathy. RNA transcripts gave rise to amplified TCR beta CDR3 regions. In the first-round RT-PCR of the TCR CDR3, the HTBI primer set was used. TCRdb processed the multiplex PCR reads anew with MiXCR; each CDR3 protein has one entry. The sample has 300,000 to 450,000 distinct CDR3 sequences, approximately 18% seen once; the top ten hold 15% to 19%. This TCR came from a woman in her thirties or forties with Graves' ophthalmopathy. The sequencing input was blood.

The CDR3 region has the DNA TGTGCCAGCTCACCGTTCCCTAGCGGACCCAACACCGGGGAGCTGTTTTTT. Translation gives CASSPFPSGPNTGELFF. V is TRBV18 and J is TRBJ2-2, with 7 nucleotides matching TRBD2. Looked up from germline, CDR1 is KGHSH and CDR2 is LQKENI. The CDR3 totals 17 residues. Trimming cost V 3 bases and J 2 bases; bases outside gene matches: 9.